A selection of T cell receptor beta chains follows, all from one sample in a study of T cell repertoires in ileal Crohn's disease. The method was immunoSEQ multiplex PCR; TCRdb's version includes in-frame clones alone and lacks a portion of them. This sample has about 60,000 clones, with 85% to 90% found just once. Specimen: ileal tissue. The receptors originated from an adult with Crohn's disease. CDR3s include the opening cysteine and the closing phenylalanine or tryptophan. Each record gives: CDR3 DNA, CDR3 protein, J gene, V gene, CDR3 length, clone size, D gene. D genes are given only for firm matches. The size entry is marked missing in some rows and otherwise reads once, few, many or a size class.

DNA: TGTGCCAGCAGCCCAAGCCCCCTCCTAGCGCCCGGGGAGCTGTTTTTT
CDR3: CASSPSPLLAPGELFF
J: TRBJ2-2
V: TRBV11-2
length: 16
size: -
D: -

DNA: TGCAGCGTTGCTAGATCGGGACAAAGCGCCGGGGAGCTGTTTTTT
CDR3: CSVARSGQSAGELFF
J: TRBJ2-2
V: TRBV29-1
length: 15
size: once
D: -

DNA: TGTGCTAGTGGTTTGAACACCCGGGGTGAGCAGTTCTTC
CDR3: CASGLNTRGEQFF
J: TRBJ2-1
V: TRBV12-5
length: 13
size: -
D: -

DNA: TGTGCTAGTGGGATAGGGAGCTCTGGGGCCAACGTCCTGACTTTC
CDR3: CASGIGSSGANVLTF
J: TRBJ2-6
V: TRBV12-5
length: 15
size: -
D: -

DNA: TGTGCCAGCAGTTTTCTAGCGGGGGGGACCAATGAGCAGTTCTTC
CDR3: CASSFLAGGTNEQFF
J: TRBJ2-1
V: TRBV27
length: 15
size: -
D: TRBD2

DNA: TGTGCCAGCAGCTTAGATATGGGAGGGGACGAGCAGTACTTC
CDR3: CASSLDMGGDEQYF
J: TRBJ2-7
V: TRBV7-8
length: 14
size: -
D: TRBD2

DNA: TGCAGCGTCTGGAACAGCTCTGGAAACACCATATATTTT
CDR3: CSVWNSSGNTIYF
J: TRBJ1-3
V: TRBV29-1
length: 13
size: -
D: -

DNA: TGTGCCAGCAGACCTACAGGGGGCTATGGCTACACCTTC
CDR3: CASRPTGGYGYTF
J: TRBJ1-2
V: TRBV6-5
length: 13
size: -
D: TRBD1

DNA: TGCGCCAGCAGCCTTCCAAATCGAGGAAGTGGCTACACCTTC
CDR3: CASSLPNRGSGYTF
J: TRBJ1-2
V: TRBV5-1
length: 14
size: -
D: -

DNA: TGTGCCAGCAGCACGTACCTGCCGAGCTCTGGAAACACCATATATTTT
CDR3: CASSTYLPSSGNTIYF
J: TRBJ1-3
V: TRBV5-4
length: 16
size: -
D: -

DNA: TGTGCCAGCAGCTCCACAGGGAGCGGGAACACTGAAGCTTTCTTT
CDR3: CASSSTGSGNTEAFF
J: TRBJ1-1
V: TRBV5-6
length: 15
size: -
D: -

DNA: TGCGCCAGCAGCGCGGGTGTCCTGGGAGGTAATGAAAAACTGTTTTTT
CDR3: CASSAGVLGGNEKLFF
J: TRBJ1-4
V: TRBV5-1
length: 16
size: -
D: -

DNA: TGTGCCAGCAGCGAGACGGGTGACTATGGCTACACCTTC
CDR3: CASSETGDYGYTF
J: TRBJ1-2
V: TRBV28
length: 13
size: -
D: -

DNA: TGTGCCAGCACTACCGGGACAGGGAGTGGCTACACCTTC
CDR3: CASTTGTGSGYTF
J: TRBJ1-2
V: TRBV28
length: 13
size: -
D: TRBD1

DNA: TGTGCCAGCTCACCGCCTAGCGAAGAGACCCAGTACTTC
CDR3: CASSPPSEETQYF
J: TRBJ2-5
V: TRBV18
length: 13
size: once
D: -

DNA: TGTGCCAGCTCAGGGCAGATATATGGCTACACCTTC
CDR3: CASSGQIYGYTF
J: TRBJ1-2
V: TRBV18
length: 12
size: -
D: -

DNA: TGTGCCAGCAGCTTACGGGGGGGAGTCGGCACTGAAGCTTTCTTT
CDR3: CASSLRGGVGTEAFF
J: TRBJ1-1
V: TRBV7-9
length: 15
size: few
D: -

DNA: TGCGCCAGCAGCCTGTGGGGGGGCTGGGAGCAGTTCTTC
CDR3: CASSLWGGWEQFF
J: TRBJ2-1
V: TRBV4-1
length: 13
size: -
D: -

DNA: TGCAGCGTTGAATCGGGGGGCTCCTACAATGAGCAGTTCTTC
CDR3: CSVESGGSYNEQFF
J: TRBJ2-1
V: TRBV29-1
length: 14
size: -
D: TRBD2

DNA: TGTGCCGCCAATTCGGGGGGGTTCTATGGCTACACCTTC
CDR3: CAANSGGFYGYTF
J: TRBJ1-2
V: TRBV19
length: 13
size: -
D: -

DNA: TGTGCCACCGCGGACAGAGATAATGAAAAACTGTTTTTT
CDR3: CATADRDNEKLFF
J: TRBJ1-4
V: TRBV6-5
length: 13
size: -
D: -

DNA: TGTGCCAGCAGCTGGGCAGTCTCCTACGAGCAGTACTTC
CDR3: CASSWAVSYEQYF
J: TRBJ2-7
V: TRBV11-3
length: 13
size: -
D: -

DNA: TGTGCCTGGAGTGGCATCGGTTTATTCGCGCACGAGCAGTACTTC
CDR3: CAWSGIGLFAHEQYF
J: TRBJ2-7
V: TRBV30
length: 15
size: -
D: -

DNA: TGTGCCAGCTCACCATTAGGGGTTTCCTACGAGCAGTACTTC
CDR3: CASSPLGVSYEQYF
J: TRBJ2-7
V: TRBV18
length: 14
size: -
D: -

DNA: TGTGCCAGTAGGTCTGCGGGGGGTGGTAGCGGTAACACTGAAGCTTTCTTT
CDR3: CASRSAGGGSGNTEAFF
J: TRBJ1-1
V: TRBV19
length: 17
size: -
D: -

DNA: TGTGCCAGCAGCTTAGGAGGTGTCAATCAGCCCCAGCATTTT
CDR3: CASSLGGVNQPQHF
J: TRBJ1-5
V: TRBV7-9
length: 14
size: -
D: -

DNA: TGTGCCAGTAGTATATTCCGGGACTCACTCAATGAGCAGTTCTTC
CDR3: CASSIFRDSLNEQFF
J: TRBJ2-1
V: TRBV19
length: 15
size: -
D: -

DNA: TGCGCCAGCAGCCAAGATTACGGGGATCCCCGGGAGCAGTACTTC
CDR3: CASSQDYGDPREQYF
J: TRBJ2-7
V: TRBV4-1
length: 15
size: -
D: -

DNA: TGTGCCAGCTCCCCTAGACAGGGAGAGAACACTGAAGCTTTCTTT
CDR3: CASSPRQGENTEAFF
J: TRBJ1-1
V: TRBV18
length: 15
size: -
D: TRBD1

DNA: TGTGCCTGGAGTGTCAGGACTAGCGGGATCCACGAGCAGTACTTC
CDR3: CAWSVRTSGIHEQYF
J: TRBJ2-7
V: TRBV30
length: 15
size: -
D: TRBD2

DNA: TGCGCCAGCAGCCAAAGTAGCGGGAGGGGTCTTGAGACCCAGTACTTC
CDR3: CASSQSSGRGLETQYF
J: TRBJ2-5
V: TRBV4-3
length: 16
size: few
D: TRBD2

DNA: TGTGCCAGCAGCGAGCAGGGGTCCCCTGAAGCTTTCTTT
CDR3: CASSEQGSPEAFF
J: TRBJ1-1
V: TRBV13
length: 13
size: -
D: -

DNA: TGTGCCAGCAGTTTACAGGGGGCAGGGAATTCACCCCTCCACTTT
CDR3: CASSLQGAGNSPLHF
J: TRBJ1-6
V: TRBV28
length: 15
size: -
D: TRBD1

DNA: TGTGCCTGGAGGACTAGCGGGGACTACAATGAGCAGTTCTTC
CDR3: CAWRTSGDYNEQFF
J: TRBJ2-1
V: TRBV30
length: 14
size: -
D: TRBD2

DNA: TGTGCCAGCAGCCAAGAAAAGGGGGTCACCGGGGAGCTGTTTTTT
CDR3: CASSQEKGVTGELFF
J: TRBJ2-2
V: TRBV4-2
length: 15
size: -
D: -

DNA: TGTGCCAGCAGCAGGGCAGGGAACTACGAGCAGTACTTC
CDR3: CASSRAGNYEQYF
J: TRBJ2-7
V: TRBV4-2
length: 13
size: -
D: -